Following are 17 T cell receptor beta chains from one sample sequenced in a study of monozygotic twins with inflammatory bowel disease. One entry per CDR3 protein, without DNA, is what TCRdb gives after re-calling the 5' RACE reads. The specimen's table records about 160,000 distinct CDR3 sequences. Sequenced input: blood. The receptor source for this set is a human donor with ulcerative colitis or Crohn's disease, or a healthy co-twin of an affected twin (not recorded which).

The rearrangement joins TRBV20-1 to TRBJ2-5; checking the TCRdb D call of TRBD1 is not possible without DNA. This CDR3 is 12 amino acids long. Per the germline V gene, CDR1 is DFQATT and CDR2 is SNEGSKA (reference sequence). Here the CDR3 reads CSAPGEKETQYF.

The rearrangement links TRBV10-3 to TRBJ2-7; checking the TCRdb D call of TRBD1 is not possible without DNA. This CDR3 has 12 amino acids. From germline, CDR1 is ENHRY and CDR2 SYGVKD. The CDR3 spells CAIRGGVGEQYF.

The CDR3 protein is CASSPYGLAGTYNEQFF. The gene calls are TRBV5-1 and TRBJ2-1; without DNA, the TCRdb call of TRBD2 cannot be checked. This CDR3 spans 17 amino acids. Germline CDR1 reads SGHRS; CDR2 reads YFSETQ.

The J gene is TRBJ1-6, the V gene TRBV7-8; TCRdb indicates TRBD1, and absent DNA this call remains unverified. Germline loops: CDR1 SGHVS, CDR2 FQNEAQ. The CDR3 runs 16 residues. This CDR3 is CASSLQSGGSNSPLHF.

The rearrangement uses TRBV20-1 and TRBJ2-1; TCRdb names TRBD1, which stays unverified in the absence of DNA. Germline CDR1 and CDR2: DFQATT and SNEGSKA (reference sequence). The CDR3 length is 15 residues. The CDR3 spells CSTSGRDRDYNEQFF.

The V call is TRBV5-1, the J call TRBJ2-1; checking the TCRdb D call of TRBD2 is not possible without DNA. The CDR3 sequence is 17 residues long. The germline gives CDR1 SGHRS, CDR2 YFSETQ. CDR3 region: CASSLGSSGRGGNEQFF.

V is TRBV15 and J is TRBJ1-2. CDR3 length: 16 amino acids. CDR1 is LNHNV and CDR2 is YYDKDF in the germline V gene (reference sequence). CDR3 loop: CATSRDLWGTNYGYTF. Drawing the rest from reference TRBV15 and TRBJ1-2, the complete variable domain is DAMVIQNPRYQVTQFGKPVTLSCSQTLNHNVMYWYQQKSSQAPKLLFHYYDKDFNNEADTPDNFQSRRPNTSFCFLDIRSPGLGDTAMYLCATSRDLWGTNYGYTFGSGTRLTVV.

The chain joins TRBV28 to TRBJ2-2; TCRdb calls TRBD2, which cannot be checked without DNA. Germline V gene data show CDR1 as MDHEN and CDR2 as SYDVKM. The CDR3 runs to 16 residues. The CDR3 region is CASSPPSEGYTGELFF.

This chain uses TRBV7-2 with TRBJ2-7; checking the TCRdb D call of TRBD1 is not possible without DNA. Germline V gene lookup returns CDR1 SGHTA and CDR2 FQGNSA. CDR3 length equals 14 residues. The CDR3 sequence is CASSLVKGSYEQYF.

The chain recombines TRBV5-1 with TRBJ2-7. The CDR3 is 15 residues long. CDR1 is SGHRS, CDR2 YFSETQ, per germline. CDR3 amino acids: CASSLTEPGADEQYF. The full variable domain, completed using reference TRBV5-1 and TRBJ2-7, is KAGVTQTPRYLIKTRGQQVTLSCSPISGHRSVSWYQQTPGQGLQFLFEYFSETQRNKGNFPGRFSGRQFSNSRSEMNVSTLELGDSALYLCASSLTEPGADEQYFGPGTRLTVT.

The chain is built from TRBV20-1 and TRBJ2-3; TCRdb designates TRBD1, a call that cannot be tested without DNA. CDR3 length: 15 residues. Looked up from germline, CDR1 is DFQATT and CDR2 is SNEGSKA (reference sequence). The CDR3 reads CSAKGGAGSTDTQYF.

The genes are TRBV12-3 or TRBV12-4 and TRBJ2-2; TCRdb's D gene call, TRBD2, goes unchecked for lack of DNA. The CDR3 extends over 13 amino acids. The CDR3 region is CASSPGGNGELFF.

The chain couples TRBV15 to TRBJ1-1. The germline V gene has CDR1 LNHNV and CDR2 YYDKDF (reference sequence). The CDR3 is made up of 13 amino acids. The CDR3 sequence: CATSRAGNTEAFF.

V and J are TRBV5-6 and TRBJ1-4. Germline values: CDR1 SGHDT, CDR2 YYEEEE. The CDR3 spans 16 residues. The CDR3: CASSLDLRVGNEKLFF.

The chain employs TRBV2 and TRBJ2-5; the D call of TRBD2 rests on TCRdb alone, since no DNA is present to check it. CDR3 length: 14 amino acids. CDR1 and CDR2 from the germline V gene are SNHLY and FYNNEI. The CDR3 is CASSLGGNQETQYF.

V gene TRBV20-1 combines with J gene TRBJ1-5; TCRdb designates TRBD1, a call that cannot be tested without DNA. Germline CDR1 and CDR2: DFQATT and SNEGSKA (reference sequence). This CDR3 is 15 amino acids long. CDR3 region: CSASLHRSNNQPQHF.

This chain connects TRBV20-1 to TRBJ2-1; checking the TCRdb D call of TRBD2 is not possible without DNA. CDR1 and CDR2 (germline): DFQATT, SNEGSKA (reference sequence). The CDR3 totals 14 residues. This CDR3 is CSAVAGGPYNEQFF.